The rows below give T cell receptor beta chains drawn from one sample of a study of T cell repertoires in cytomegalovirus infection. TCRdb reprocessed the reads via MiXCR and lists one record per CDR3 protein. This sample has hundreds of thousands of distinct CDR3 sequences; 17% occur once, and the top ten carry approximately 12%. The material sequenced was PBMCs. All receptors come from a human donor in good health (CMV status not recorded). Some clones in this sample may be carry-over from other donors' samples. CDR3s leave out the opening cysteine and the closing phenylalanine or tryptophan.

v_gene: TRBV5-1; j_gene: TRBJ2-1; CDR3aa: ASSLTSSSYNEQF
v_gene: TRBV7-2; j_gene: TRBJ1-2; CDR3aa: ASSEDRGYGYT
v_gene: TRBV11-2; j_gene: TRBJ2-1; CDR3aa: ASSLSGREQF
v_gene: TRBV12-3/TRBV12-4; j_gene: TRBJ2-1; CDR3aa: ASSLVGPSSYNEQF
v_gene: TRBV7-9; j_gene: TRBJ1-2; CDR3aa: ASSPTPQRMSGYT
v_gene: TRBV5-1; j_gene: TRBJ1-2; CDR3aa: ASSPDSLRASSNYGYT
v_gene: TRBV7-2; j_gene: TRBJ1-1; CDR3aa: ASSPMWGSEAF
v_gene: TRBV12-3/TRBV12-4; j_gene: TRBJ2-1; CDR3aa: ASSQSGGLIEQF
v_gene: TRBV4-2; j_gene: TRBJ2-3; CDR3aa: ASSQDPSSTSTDTQY
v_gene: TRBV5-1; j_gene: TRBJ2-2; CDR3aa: ASSSGTTGELF
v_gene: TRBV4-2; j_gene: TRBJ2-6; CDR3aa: ASSQEEIAAGANVLT
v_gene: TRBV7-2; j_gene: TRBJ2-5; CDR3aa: ASSLLAGQETQY
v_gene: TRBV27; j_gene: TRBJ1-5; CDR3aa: ASSGDSGFNQPQH
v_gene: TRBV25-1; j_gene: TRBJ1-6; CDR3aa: ASRGQGNSPLH
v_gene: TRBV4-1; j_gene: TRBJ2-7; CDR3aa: ASSQVGTSNYEQY
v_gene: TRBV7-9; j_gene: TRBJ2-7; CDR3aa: ASSSPGRPYEQY
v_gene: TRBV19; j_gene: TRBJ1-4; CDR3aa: ASRGSTNEKLF
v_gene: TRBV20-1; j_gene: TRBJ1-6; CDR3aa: SANRKRSASRDSPLH
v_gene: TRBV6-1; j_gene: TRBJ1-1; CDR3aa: ASSESRGGTEAF
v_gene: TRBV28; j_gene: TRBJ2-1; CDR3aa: ASSLGGSGTSTHEQF
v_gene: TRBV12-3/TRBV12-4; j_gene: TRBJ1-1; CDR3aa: ASTLETNTEAF
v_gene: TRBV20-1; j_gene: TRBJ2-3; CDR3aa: SVGGGGFTGTDTQY
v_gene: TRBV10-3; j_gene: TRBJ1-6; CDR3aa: AISPGTGFGGSPLH
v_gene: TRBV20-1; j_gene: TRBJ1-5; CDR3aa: SATDRAGDQPQH
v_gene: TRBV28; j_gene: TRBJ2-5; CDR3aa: ASSFNLAGASDQETQY
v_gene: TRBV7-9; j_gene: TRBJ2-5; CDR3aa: ASSYRALMETQY
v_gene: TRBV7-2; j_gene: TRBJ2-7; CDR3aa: ASSWGTSYEQY
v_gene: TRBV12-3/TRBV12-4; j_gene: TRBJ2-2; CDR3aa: ASSRNWGELF
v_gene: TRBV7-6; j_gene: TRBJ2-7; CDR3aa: ASSPTSGDYEQY
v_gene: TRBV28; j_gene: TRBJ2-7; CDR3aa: ASSTDRGPY
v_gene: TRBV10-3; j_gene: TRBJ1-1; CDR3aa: AISELTGPNTEAF
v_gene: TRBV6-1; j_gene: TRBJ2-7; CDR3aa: ASSWEQAYEQY
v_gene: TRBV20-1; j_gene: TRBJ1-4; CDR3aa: SAPDVNEKLF
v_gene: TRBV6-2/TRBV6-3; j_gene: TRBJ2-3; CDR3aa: ASRRDKTDTQY
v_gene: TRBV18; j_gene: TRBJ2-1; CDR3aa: ASSGGDWTNEQF
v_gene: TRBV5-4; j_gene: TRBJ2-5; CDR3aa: ASSLSWEETQY
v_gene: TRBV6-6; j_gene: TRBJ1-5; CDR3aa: ASRQTNQPQH
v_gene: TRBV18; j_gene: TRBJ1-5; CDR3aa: ASSPEELNQPQH
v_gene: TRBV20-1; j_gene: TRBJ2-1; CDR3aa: SASTSGGGLSSYNEQF
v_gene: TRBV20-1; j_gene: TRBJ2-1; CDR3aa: SASRASGGSSYNEQF
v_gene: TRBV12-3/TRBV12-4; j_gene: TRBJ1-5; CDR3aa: ASRTGARSQPQH
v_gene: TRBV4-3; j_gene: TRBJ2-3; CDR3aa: ASSQTGGDTDTRY
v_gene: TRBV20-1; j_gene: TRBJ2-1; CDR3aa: SARETGRSSEQF
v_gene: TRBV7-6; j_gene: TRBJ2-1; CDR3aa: ASSSASGGNYNEQF
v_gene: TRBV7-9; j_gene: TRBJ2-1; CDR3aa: ASSLASGGRGDEQF
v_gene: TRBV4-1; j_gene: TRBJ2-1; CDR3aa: ASSQDRAGQYNEQF
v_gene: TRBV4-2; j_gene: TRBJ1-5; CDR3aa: ASSHGDREASNQPQH
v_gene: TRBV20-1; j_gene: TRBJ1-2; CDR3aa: SAIPARGSYGYT
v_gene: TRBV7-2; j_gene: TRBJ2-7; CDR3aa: ASSLGRQVFEQY
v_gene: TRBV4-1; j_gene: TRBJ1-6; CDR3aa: ASSQDGRNSPLH
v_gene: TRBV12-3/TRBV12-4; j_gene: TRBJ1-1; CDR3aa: ASRDIGKGAYTEAF
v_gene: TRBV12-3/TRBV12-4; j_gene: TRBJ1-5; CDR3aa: ASRTGDVYQPQH
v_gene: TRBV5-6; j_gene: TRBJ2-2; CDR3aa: ASSYGQGTGELF